This TCR beta chain came from a study of blood T cell repertoires in COVID-19. For the study at large: Whether acute or convalescent, the COVID-19 samples came from the United States, Italy and Spain.

The authors' processing: How many nucleated cells were present was estimated from reference gene primer amplification. The repertoire was sequenced with immunoSEQ multiplex PCR; TCRdb's copy has only in-frame clones and lacks some. Clone size and V and J calls were adopted from that table, with D and trimming inferred from the DNA. The sample has fewer than 200,000 clones; 88% are singletons. This CDR3 spans 14 amino acids. Trimming removed 0 bases from V and 8 bases from J, with 13 bases in between. Germline V gene lookup returns CDR1 LGHDT and CDR2 YNNKEL (reference sequence). Source material: peripheral blood. The chain is built from TRBV3-1 (or the pseudogene TRBV3-2) and TRBJ1-2; weak D call: TRBD1 (5 bases). The TCR originated in a man in his 60s with acute or convalescent COVID-19. The CDR3 DNA reads as TGTGCCAGCAGCCAAGATCAGGGTAGTAGAGGCTACACCTTC. Residues: CASSQDQGSRGYTF.